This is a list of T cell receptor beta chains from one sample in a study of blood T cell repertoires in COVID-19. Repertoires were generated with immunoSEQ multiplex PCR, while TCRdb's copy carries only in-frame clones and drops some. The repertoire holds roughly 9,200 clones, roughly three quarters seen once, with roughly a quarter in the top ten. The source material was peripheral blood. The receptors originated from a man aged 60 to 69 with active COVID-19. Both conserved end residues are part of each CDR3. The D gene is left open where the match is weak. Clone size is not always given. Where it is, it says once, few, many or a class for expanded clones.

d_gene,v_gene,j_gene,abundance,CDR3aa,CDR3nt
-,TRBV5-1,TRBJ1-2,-,CASSLGAAGDYGYTF,TGCGCCAGCAGCTTGGGAGCGGCAGGGGACTATGGCTACACCTTC
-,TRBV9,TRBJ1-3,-,CASSAGGFSGNTIYF,TGTGCCAGCAGCGCCGGGGGGTTCTCTGGAAACACCATATATTTT
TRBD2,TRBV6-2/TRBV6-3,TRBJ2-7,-,CASSLETSPSYEQYF,TGTGCCAGCAGCCTCGAGACTAGCCCCTCCTACGAGCAGTACTTC
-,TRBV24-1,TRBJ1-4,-,CATSDPTVPEKKDEKLFF,TGTGCCACCAGTGACCCCACAGTGCCGGAAAAAAAGGATGAAAAACTGTTTTTT
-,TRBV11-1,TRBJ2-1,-,CASSLFTQSDEQFF,TGTGCCAGCAGCTTATTTACCCAGTCCGATGAGCAGTTCTTC
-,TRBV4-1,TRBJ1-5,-,CASSQEGGGNQPQHF,TGCGCCAGCAGCCAAGAGGGGGGGGGCAATCAGCCCCAGCATTTT
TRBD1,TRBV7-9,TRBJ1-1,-,CASSFPQGGEAFF,TGTGCCAGCAGCTTCCCGCAGGGGGGTGAAGCTTTCTTT
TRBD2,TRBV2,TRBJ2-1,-,CASRGTSGGYNEQFF,TGTGCCAGCAGGGGAACTAGCGGGGGATACAATGAGCAGTTCTTC
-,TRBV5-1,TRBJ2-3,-,CASSTTFTDTQYF,TGCGCCAGCAGCACAACATTCACAGATACGCAGTATTTT
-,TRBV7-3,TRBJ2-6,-,CASSGSGTHSGANVLTF,TGTGCCAGCAGCGGCTCCGGGACACACTCTGGGGCCAACGTCCTGACTTTC
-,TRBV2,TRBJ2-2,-,CASSEIQGPTGELFF,TGTGCCAGCAGTGAAATCCAGGGCCCCACCGGGGAGCTGTTTTTT
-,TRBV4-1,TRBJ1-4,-,CASSLGWNEKLFF,TGCGCCAGCAGCTTGGGCTGGAATGAAAAACTGTTTTTT
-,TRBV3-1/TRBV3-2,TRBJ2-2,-,CASTLSGPGELFF,TGTGCCAGCACCCTATCGGGTCCCGGGGAGCTGTTTTTT
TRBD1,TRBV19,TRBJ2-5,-,CASSIRGQGTQETQYF,TGTGCCAGTAGTATCCGAGGACAGGGGACTCAAGAGACCCAGTACTTC
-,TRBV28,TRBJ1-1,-,CASSLVTKNTEAFF,TGTGCCAGCAGTTTGGTGACAAAGAACACTGAAGCTTTCTTT
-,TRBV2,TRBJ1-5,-,CASRAGRSNQPQHF,TGTGCCAGCAGGGCTGGGAGGAGCAATCAGCCCCAGCATTTT
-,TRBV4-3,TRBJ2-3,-,CASSQVRAFTDTQYF,TGCGCCAGCAGCCAAGTGCGGGCCTTCACAGATACGCAGTATTTT
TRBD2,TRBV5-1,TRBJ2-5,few,CASSFERGSQETQYF,TGCGCCAGCAGCTTCGAGCGGGGATCCCAAGAGACCCAGTACTTC
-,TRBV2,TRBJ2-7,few,CASSESGSHEQYF,TGTGCCAGCAGTGAGTCAGGAAGCCACGAGCAGTACTTC
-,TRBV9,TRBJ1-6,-,CASSPRDILSPLHF,TGTGCCAGCAGCCCCAGGGACATCCTTTCACCCCTCCACTTT
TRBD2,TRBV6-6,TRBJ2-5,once,CATTPPGGQETQYF,TGTGCCACCACCCCACCGGGAGGACAAGAGACCCAGTACTTC
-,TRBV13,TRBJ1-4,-,CASSLQGTGKLFF,TGTGCCAGCAGCTTACAGGGTACGGGAAAACTGTTTTTT
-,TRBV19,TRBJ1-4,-,CASSIGEKLFF,TGTGCCAGTAGTATTGGCGAAAAACTGTTTTTT
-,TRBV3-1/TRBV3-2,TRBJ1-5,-,CASSQSWTEHKPQHF,TGTGCCAGCAGCCAATCTTGGACAGAGCATAAGCCCCAGCATTTT
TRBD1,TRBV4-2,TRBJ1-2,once,CASSPPGQGALGYTF,TGTGCCAGCAGCCCCCCGGGACAGGGGGCTTTAGGCTACACCTTC
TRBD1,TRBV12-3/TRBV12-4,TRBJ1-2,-,CASSGTGPRGYTF,TGTGCCAGCAGCGGGACAGGGCCGCGTGGCTACACCTTC
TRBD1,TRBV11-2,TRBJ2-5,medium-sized,CASSTGQVQETQYF,TGTGCCAGCAGCACCGGACAGGTACAAGAGACCCAGTACTTC
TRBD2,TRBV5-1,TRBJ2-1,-,CASSLRTGGGNEQFF,TGCGCCAGCAGCTTGCGAACGGGAGGTGGGAATGAGCAGTTCTTC
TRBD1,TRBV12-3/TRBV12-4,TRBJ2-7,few,CASTEGALYEQYF,TGTGCCAGCACTGAGGGGGCCCTCTACGAGCAGTACTTC
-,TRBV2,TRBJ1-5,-,CASSPIDRNQPQHF,TGTGCCAGCAGTCCCATTGACAGAAATCAGCCCCAGCATTTT
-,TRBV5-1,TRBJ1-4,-,CASSPGLGEKLFF,TGCGCCAGCAGCCCAGGGTTAGGGGAAAAACTGTTTTTT
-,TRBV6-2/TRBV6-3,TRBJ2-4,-,CASSLGTLLAKNIQYF,TGTGCCAGCAGTCTGGGGACACTTCTAGCCAAAAACATTCAGTACTTC